The clone carrying this T cell receptor beta chain occurred once. TCRdb's table, derived via immunoSEQ multiplex PCR, lists solely in-frame clones and lacks some. The sample includes hundreds of thousands of clones, 80% to 90% of them seen just once. These data originate in a study of shared T cell receptors in the human thymus. These data also featured in a second study, about human thymus T cells.

The sequenced sample consisted of thymocytes. The clonotype comes from a girl under three years old with a congenital heart defect.

CDR3 sequence (DNA): TGTGCCAGCAGCCTTAGACAGATTGATGGTGAGACCCAGTACTTC. Amino acids: CASSLRQIDGETQYF. The chain links TRBV14 to TRBJ2-5, with TRBD1 as a possible D gene (5 bases). Trimming stripped 4 bases from V and 5 bases from J, with 17 bases between. Germline V gene lookup returns CDR1 SGHDN and CDR2 FVKESK. The CDR3 contains 15 residues.